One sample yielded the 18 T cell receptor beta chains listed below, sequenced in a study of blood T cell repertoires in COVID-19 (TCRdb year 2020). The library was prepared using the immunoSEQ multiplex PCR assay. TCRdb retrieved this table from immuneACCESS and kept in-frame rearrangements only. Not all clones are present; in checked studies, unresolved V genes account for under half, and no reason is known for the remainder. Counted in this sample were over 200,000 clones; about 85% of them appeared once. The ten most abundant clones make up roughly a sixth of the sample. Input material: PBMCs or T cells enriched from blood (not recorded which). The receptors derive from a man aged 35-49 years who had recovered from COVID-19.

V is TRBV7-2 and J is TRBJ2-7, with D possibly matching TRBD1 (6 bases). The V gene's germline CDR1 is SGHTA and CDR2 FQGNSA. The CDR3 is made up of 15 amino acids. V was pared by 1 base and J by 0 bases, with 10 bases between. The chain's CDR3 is CASSLETGLSYEQYF. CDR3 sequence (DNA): TGTGCCAGCAGCTTAGAGACAGGCCTCTCCTACGAGCAGTACTTC. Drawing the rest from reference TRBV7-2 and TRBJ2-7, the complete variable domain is GAGVSQSPSNKVTEKGKDVELRCDPISGHTALYWYRQSLGQGLEFLIYFQGNSAPDKSGLPSDRFSAERTGGSVSTLTIQRTQQEDSAVYLCASSLETGLSYEQYFGPGTRLTVT.

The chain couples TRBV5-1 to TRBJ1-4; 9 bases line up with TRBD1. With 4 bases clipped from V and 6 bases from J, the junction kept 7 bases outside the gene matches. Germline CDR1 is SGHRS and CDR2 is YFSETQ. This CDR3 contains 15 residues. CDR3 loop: CASSPGQGVDEKLFF. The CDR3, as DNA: TGCGCCAGCAGCCCGGGACAGGGAGTGGATGAAAAACTGTTTTTT.

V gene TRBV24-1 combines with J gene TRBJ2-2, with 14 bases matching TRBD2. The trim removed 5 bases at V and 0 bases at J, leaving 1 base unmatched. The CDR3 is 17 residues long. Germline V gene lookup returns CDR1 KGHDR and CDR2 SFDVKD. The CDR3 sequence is CATSGGLAGANTGELFF. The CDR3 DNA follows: TGTGCCACCAGTGGGGGACTAGCGGGAGCGAACACCGGGGAGCTGTTTTTT.

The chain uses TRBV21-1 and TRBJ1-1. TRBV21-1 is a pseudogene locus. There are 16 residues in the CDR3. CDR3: CASRPIRRDENTEAFF. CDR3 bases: TGTGCCAGCAGACCTATTAGGAGGGACGAGAACACTGAAGCTTTCTTT.

The CDR3 sequence: CASSPRTGKAYEQYF. The CDR3 DNA is TGCGCCAGCAGCCCCCGGACAGGGAAGGCCTACGAGCAGTACTTC. This chain uses TRBV5-1 with TRBJ2-7, with TRBD1 matching over 8 bases. V gave up 4 bases and J gave up 2 bases; unmatched junction bases: 8. This CDR3 region has 15 residues. Germline values: CDR1 SGHRS, CDR2 YFSETQ.

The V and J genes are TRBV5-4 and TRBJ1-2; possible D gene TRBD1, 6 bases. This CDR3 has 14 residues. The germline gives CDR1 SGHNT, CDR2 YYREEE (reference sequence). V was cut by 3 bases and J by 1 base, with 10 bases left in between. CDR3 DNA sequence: TGTGCCAGCAGCTACCAACAGGGTAACTATGGCTACACCTTC. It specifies CASSYQQGNYGYTF.

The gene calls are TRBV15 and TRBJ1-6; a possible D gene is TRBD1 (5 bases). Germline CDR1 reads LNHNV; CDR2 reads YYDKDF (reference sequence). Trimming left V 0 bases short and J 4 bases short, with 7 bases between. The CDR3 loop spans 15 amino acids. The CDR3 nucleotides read TGTGCCACCAGCAGAGATGACAGTTATAATTCACCCCTCCACTTT. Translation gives CATSRDDSYNSPLHF.

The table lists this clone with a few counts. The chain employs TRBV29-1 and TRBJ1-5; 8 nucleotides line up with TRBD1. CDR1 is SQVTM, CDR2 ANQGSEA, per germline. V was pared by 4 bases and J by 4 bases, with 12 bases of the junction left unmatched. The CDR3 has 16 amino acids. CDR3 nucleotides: TGCAGCGTTGCAGAAGGTCAGGGGGCTGGGAATCAGCCCCAGCATTTT. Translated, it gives CSVAEGQGAGNQPQHF.

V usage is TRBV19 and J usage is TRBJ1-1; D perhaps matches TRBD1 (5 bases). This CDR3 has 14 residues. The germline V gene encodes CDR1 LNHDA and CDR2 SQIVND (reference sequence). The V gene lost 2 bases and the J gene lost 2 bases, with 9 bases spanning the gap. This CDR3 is CASSISGFNTEAFF. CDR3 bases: TGTGCCAGTAGTATATCAGGGTTTAACACTGAAGCTTTCTTT.

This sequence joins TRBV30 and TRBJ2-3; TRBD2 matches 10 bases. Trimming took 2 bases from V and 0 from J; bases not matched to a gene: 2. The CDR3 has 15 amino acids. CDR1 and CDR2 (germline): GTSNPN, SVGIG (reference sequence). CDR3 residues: CAWSKLAGSTDTQYF. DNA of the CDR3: TGTGCCTGGAGTAAACTAGCGGGGAGCACAGATACGCAGTATTTT.

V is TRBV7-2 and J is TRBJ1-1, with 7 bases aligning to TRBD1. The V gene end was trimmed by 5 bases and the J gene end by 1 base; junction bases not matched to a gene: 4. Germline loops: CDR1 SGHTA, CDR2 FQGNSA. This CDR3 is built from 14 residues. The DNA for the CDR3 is TGTGCCAGCAGCCCCGGGACAGCGAACACTGAAGCTTTCTTT. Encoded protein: CASSPGTANTEAFF.

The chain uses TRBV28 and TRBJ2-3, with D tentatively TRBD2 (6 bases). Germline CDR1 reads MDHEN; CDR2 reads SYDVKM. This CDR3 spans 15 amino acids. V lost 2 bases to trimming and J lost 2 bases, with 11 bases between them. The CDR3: CASSLRAGLTDTQYF. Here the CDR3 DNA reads TGTGCCAGCAGTTTACGCGCGGGACTCACAGATACGCAGTATTTT.

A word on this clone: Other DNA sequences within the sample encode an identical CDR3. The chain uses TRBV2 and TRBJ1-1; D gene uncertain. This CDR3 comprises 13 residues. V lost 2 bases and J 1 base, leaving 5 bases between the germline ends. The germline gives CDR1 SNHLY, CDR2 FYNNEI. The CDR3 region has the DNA TGTGCCAGCAGTGAACGCGGGAACACTGAAGCTTTCTTT. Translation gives CASSERGNTEAFF.

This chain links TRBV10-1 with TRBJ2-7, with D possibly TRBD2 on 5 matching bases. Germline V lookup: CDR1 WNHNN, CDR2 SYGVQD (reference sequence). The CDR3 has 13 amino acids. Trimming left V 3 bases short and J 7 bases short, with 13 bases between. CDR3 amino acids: CASSDWGPGEQYF. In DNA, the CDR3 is TGCGCCAGCAGTGATTGGGGTCCGGGGGAGCAGTACTTC.

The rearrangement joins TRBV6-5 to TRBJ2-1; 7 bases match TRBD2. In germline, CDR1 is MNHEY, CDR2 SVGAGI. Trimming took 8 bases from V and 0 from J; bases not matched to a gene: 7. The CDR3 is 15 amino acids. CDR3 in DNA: TGTGCCAGCCGCAGCGGGAAGAGCTCCTACAATGAGCAGTTCTTC. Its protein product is CASRSGKSSYNEQFF.

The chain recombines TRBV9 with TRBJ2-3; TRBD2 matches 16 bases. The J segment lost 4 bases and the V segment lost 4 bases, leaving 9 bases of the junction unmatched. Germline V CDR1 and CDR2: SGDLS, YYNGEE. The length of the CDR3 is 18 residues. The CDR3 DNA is TGTGCCAGCAGCCCTCCGGGACTAGCGGGAGGGAAGTCAGATACGCAGTATTTT. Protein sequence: CASSPPGLAGGKSDTQYF.

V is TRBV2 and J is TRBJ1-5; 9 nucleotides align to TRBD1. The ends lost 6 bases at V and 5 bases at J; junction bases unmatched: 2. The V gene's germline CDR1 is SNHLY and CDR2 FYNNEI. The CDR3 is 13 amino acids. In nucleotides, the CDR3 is TGTGCCAGCAGCGGGGACAGGGATCAGCCCCAGCATTTT. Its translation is CASSGDRDQPQHF.

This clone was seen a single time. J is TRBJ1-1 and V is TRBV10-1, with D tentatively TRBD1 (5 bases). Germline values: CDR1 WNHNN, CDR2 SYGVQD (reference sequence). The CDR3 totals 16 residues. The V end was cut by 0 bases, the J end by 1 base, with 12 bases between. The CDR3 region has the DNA TGCGCCAGCAGTGAGTCGGGAACAGGAACGAACACTGAAGCTTTCTTT. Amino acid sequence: CASSESGTGTNTEAFF.